The 11 T cell receptor beta chains given below trace back to one sample, sequenced in a study of shared clonotypes between healthy human individuals. Profiled with immunoSEQ multiplex PCR; TCRdb holds only in-frame clones, not every one. The profile shows fewer than 650,000 clones, roughly 79% of them singletons. What was sequenced was PBMCs. Every receptor here comes from a woman in her thirties or forties in good health. Some clones in this sample may be carry-over from other donors' samples.

The chain has TRBV27 and TRBJ1-2, with D perhaps TRBD1 (6 bases). From germline, CDR1 is MNHEY and CDR2 SMNVEV (reference sequence). The germline V and J ends were trimmed by 4 bases and 5 bases, with 17 bases remaining between them. CDR3 length: 15 amino acids. CDR3 DNA sequence: TGTGCCAGCAGTTCCTCGGACAGCTCCCTTTATGGCTACACCTTC. It translates to CASSSSDSSLYGYTF.

The chain uses TRBV6-1 and TRBJ2-2; TRBD2 agrees at 10 bases. The V gene's germline CDR1 is MNHNS and CDR2 SASEGT. Germline trimming cut 4 bases from V and 6 bases from J; bases unmatched to any gene: 11. The length of the CDR3 is 17 residues. The CDR3 spells CASSADKTSGYSGELFF. As DNA, the CDR3 is TGTGCCAGCAGTGCCGATAAGACTAGCGGGTACTCCGGGGAGCTGTTTTTT.

The chain combines TRBV5-1 with TRBJ2-1, with 12 bases matching TRBD2. V lost 3 bases to trimming and J lost 5 bases; unmatched junction nucleotides: 3. The CDR3 length is 15 residues. Germline CDR1 is SGHRS and CDR2 is YFSETQ. In nucleotides, the CDR3 is TGCGCCAGCAGCTCCTGGACTAGCGGGAACAATGAGCAGTTCTTC. It specifies CASSSWTSGNNEQFF.

In regard to this clone: A much more abundant neighbour one base away suggests this may be a read error. This CDR3 is also generated by other DNA sequences in the sample. The chain is built from TRBV6-1 and TRBJ1-2; D call uncertain. In germline, CDR1 is MNHNS, CDR2 SASEGT. CDR3 size: 13 residues. Written as DNA, the CDR3 is TGTGCCAGCAGAAACAGTACTCTCTATGGCTACACCTTT. Its protein product is CASRNSTLYGYTF.

The CDR3 DNA reads as TGTGCCAGCAGCTTGGCGGGTAACGACAATGAGCAGTTCTTC. Translation gives CASSLAGNDNEQFF. The chain has TRBV5-5 and TRBJ2-1; D is ambiguous. The germline gives CDR1 SGHKS, CDR2 YYEKEE (reference sequence). CDR3 length: 14 residues. V shed 0 bases and J shed 5 bases, with 9 bases lying between them. The full variable domain, completed using reference TRBV5-5 and TRBJ2-1, is DAGVTQSPTHLIKTRGQQVTLRCSPISGHKSVSWYQQVLGQGPQFIFQYYEKEERGRGNFPDRFSARQFPNYSSELNVNALLLGDSALYLCASSLAGNDNEQFFGPGTRLTVL.

CDR3 loop: CASNKGRTGGLYEQYF. The CDR3, as DNA: TGTGCCAGCAACAAAGGGCGGACAGGGGGACTCTACGAGCAGTACTTC. The V gene is TRBV7-9, the J gene TRBJ2-7; 10 bases are shared with TRBD1. Germline CDR1 SEHNR, CDR2 FQNEAQ (reference sequence). The J segment lost 3 bases and the V segment lost 7 bases, leaving 12 bases of the junction unmatched. This CDR3 is built from 16 residues.

This chain uses TRBV7-2 with TRBJ2-2; D not certain. Trimming stripped 5 bases from V and 6 bases from J, with 10 bases between. The CDR3 sequence is 13 residues long. Germline values: CDR1 SGHTA, CDR2 FQGNSA. Written as DNA, the CDR3 is TGTGCCAGCAGCCCCCAAACCTCCGGGGAGCTGTTTTTT. Translation: CASSPQTSGELFF. The full variable domain, completed using reference TRBV7-2 and TRBJ2-2, is GAGVSQSPSNKVTEKGKDVELRCDPISGHTALYWYRQSLGQGLEFLIYFQGNSAPDKSGLPSDRFSAERTGGSVSTLTIQRTQQEDSAVYLCASSPQTSGELFFGEGSRLTVL.

This sequence joins TRBV10-3 and TRBJ1-2; D is perhaps TRBD1 (5 bases). V was cut by 6 bases and J by 6 bases, with 14 bases left in between. The CDR3 runs 13 residues. Germline V CDR1 and CDR2: ENHRY, SYGVKD. In DNA, the CDR3 is TGTGCCATCAGGGACTCGGGGCGAAATGGCTACACCTTC. It codes for CAIRDSGRNGYTF.

The chain employs TRBV11-2 and TRBJ2-1; TRBD1 is a possible D gene (5 bases). The germline V and J ends were trimmed by 0 bases and 5 bases, with 17 bases remaining between them. This CDR3 region has 17 residues. Germline values: CDR1 SGHAT, CDR2 FQNNGV. The CDR3 region has the DNA TGTGCCAGCAGCTTAGAGGCTGGCAGGGAATTGGACAATGAGCAGTTCTTC. Amino acids: CASSLEAGRELDNEQFF.

In regard to this clone: A read error may be the cause here, since a much bigger clone is one base away. The rearrangement uses TRBV11-1 and TRBJ2-6; D might be TRBD1 (6 bases). V lost 3 bases to trimming and J lost 0 bases, with 6 bases between them. The CDR3 has 15 amino acids. The germline CDR1 and CDR2 sequences are SGHAT and FQDESV (reference sequence). For the CDR3, the DNA is TGTGCCAGCAGCTTGGGGGCCTCTGGGGCCAACGTCCTGACTTTC. Protein sequence: CASSLGASGANVLTF. Filled out from reference TRBV11-1 and TRBJ2-6, the complete variable domain reads EAEVAQSPRYKITEKSQAVAFWCDPISGHATLYWYRQILGQGPELLVQFQDESVVDDSQLPKDRFSAERLKGVDSTLKIQPAELGDSAMYLCASSLGASGANVLTFGAGSRLTVL.

Ten or more counts support this clone. The identical CDR3 is also encoded by other nucleotide sequences in the sample. This chain connects TRBV4-1 to TRBJ2-4; D unclear. From germline, CDR1 is MGHRA and CDR2 YSYEKL. V lost 0 bases and J 1 base, leaving 13 bases between the germline ends. The CDR3 contains 17 residues. CDR3 nucleotide sequence: TGCGCCAGCAGCCAAGATCGGGCGACACGGGCCAAAAACATTCAGTACTTC. The encoded protein is CASSQDRATRAKNIQYF.